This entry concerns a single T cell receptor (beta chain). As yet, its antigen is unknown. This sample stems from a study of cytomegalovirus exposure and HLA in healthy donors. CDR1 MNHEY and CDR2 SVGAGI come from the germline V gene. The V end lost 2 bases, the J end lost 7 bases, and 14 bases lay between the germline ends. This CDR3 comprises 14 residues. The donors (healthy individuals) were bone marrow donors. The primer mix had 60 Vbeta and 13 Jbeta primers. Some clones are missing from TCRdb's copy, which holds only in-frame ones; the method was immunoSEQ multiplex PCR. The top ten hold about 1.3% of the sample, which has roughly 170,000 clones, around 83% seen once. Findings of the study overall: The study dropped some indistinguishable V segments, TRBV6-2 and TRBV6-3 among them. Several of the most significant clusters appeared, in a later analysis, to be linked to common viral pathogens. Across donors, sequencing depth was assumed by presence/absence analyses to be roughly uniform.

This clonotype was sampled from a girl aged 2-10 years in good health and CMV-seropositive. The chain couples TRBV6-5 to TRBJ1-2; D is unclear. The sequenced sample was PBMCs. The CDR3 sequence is CASSYRWEGGGYTF. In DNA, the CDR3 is TGTGCCAGCAGTTACCGGTGGGAGGGTGGTGGCTACACCTTC.